This T cell receptor beta chain was recorded in a study of T cell responses to AZD1222 COVID-19 vaccine. Notes on the study in general: Spike-specific TCR breadth and depth went up after people got two AZD1222 doses. Only a handful of AZD1222 recipients were seropositive at baseline. Most donors were white British and more were female, and clonal diversity was possibly underestimated.

This clone has just a few counts. Its antigen is unknown. TCRdb's copy holds only in-frame clones and misses some; the assay was immunoSEQ multiplex PCR. In the table there are about 100,000 clones, 87% of which are singletons. There are 14 residues in the CDR3. The V end was cut by 5 bases, the J end by 7 bases, with 14 bases between. CDR1 is SGHVS, CDR2 FQNEAQ, per germline. The source material was peripheral blood, sampled on day 0 of AZD1222 vaccination. This TCR was sampled from an adult in good health. V usage is TRBV7-8 and J usage is TRBJ1-4; D is unclear. The CDR3 bases are TGTGCCAGCAGCCTCGGTGATTCAGGTGAAAAACTGTTTTTT. Amino acids: CASSLGDSGEKLFF.